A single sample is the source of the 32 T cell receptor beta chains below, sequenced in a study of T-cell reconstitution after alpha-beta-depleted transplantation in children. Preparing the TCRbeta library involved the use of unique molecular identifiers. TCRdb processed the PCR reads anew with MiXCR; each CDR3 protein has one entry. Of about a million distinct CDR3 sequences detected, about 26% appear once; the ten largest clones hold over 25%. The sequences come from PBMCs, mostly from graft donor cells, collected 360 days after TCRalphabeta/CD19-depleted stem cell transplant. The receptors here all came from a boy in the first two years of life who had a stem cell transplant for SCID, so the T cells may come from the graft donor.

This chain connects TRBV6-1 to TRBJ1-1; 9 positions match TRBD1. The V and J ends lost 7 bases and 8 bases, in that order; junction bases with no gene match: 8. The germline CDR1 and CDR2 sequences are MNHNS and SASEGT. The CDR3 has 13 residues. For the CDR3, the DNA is TGTGCCAGCACCACAGTAGGGACAGGGGAAGCTTTCTTT. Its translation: CASTTVGTGEAFF.

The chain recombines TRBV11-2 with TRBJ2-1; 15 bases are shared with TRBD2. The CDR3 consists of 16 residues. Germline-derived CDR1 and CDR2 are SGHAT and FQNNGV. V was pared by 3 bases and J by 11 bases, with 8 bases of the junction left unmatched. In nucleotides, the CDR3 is TGTGCCAGCAGCTTCCCTCCGGGACTAGCGGGGGGAAAGCAGTTCTTC. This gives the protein CASSFPPGLAGGKQFF. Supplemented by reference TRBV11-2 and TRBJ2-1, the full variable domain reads EAGVAQSPRYKIIEKRQSVAFWCNPISGHATLYWYQQILGQGPKLLIQFQNNGVVDDSQLPKDRFSAERLKGVDSTLKIQPAKLEDSAVYLCASSFPPGLAGGKQFFGPGTRLTVL.

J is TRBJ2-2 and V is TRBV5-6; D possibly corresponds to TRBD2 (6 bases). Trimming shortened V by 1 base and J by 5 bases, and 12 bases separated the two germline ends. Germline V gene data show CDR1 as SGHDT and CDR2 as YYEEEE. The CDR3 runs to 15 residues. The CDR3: CASSLPGVRTGELFF. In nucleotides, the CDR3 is TGTGCCAGCAGCTTGCCGGGGGTTCGGACCGGGGAGCTGTTTTTT.

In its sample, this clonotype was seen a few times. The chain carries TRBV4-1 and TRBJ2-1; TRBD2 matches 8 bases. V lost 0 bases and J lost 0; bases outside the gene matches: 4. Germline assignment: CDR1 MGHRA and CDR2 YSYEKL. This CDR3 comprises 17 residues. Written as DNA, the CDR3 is TGCGCCAGCAGCCAAGATAGCGGGGCGAGCTCCTACAATGAGCAGTTCTTC. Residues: CASSQDSGASSYNEQFF.

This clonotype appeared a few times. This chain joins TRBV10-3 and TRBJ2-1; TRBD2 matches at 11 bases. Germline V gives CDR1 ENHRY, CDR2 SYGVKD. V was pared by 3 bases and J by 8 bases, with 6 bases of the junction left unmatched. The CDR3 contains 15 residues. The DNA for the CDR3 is TGTGCCATCAGTGAAACCTGGACTAGCGGGTATGAGCAGTTCTTC. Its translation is CAISETWTSGYEQFF.

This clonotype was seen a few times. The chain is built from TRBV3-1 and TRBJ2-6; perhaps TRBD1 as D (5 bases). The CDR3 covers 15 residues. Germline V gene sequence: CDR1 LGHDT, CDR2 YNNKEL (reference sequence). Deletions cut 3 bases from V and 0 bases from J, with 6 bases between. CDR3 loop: CASSHRASGANVLTF. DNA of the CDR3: TGTGCCAGCAGCCACAGGGCCTCTGGGGCCAACGTCCTGACTTTC. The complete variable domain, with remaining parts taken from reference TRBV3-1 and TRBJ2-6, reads DTAVSQTPKYLVTQMGNDKSIKCEQNLGHDTMYWYKQDSKKFLKIMFSYNNKELIINETVPNRFSPKSPDKAHLNLHINSLELGDSAVYFCASSHRASGANVLTFGAGSRLTVL.

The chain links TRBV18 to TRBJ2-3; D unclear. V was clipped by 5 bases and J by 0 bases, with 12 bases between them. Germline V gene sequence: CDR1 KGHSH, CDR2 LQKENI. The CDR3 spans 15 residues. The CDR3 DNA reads TGTGCCAGCTCAGTGGGCGTCTCTAGCACAGATACGCAGTATTTT. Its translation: CASSVGVSSTDTQYF.

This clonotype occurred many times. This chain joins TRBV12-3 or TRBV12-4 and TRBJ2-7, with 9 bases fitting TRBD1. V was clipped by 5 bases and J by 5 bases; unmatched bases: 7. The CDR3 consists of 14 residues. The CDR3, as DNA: TGTGCCAGCAGTCCGGGACAGGGATTCCACGAGCAGTACTTC. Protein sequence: CASSPGQGFHEQYF.

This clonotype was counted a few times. CDR3 region: CASSQVRSTNTGELFF. CDR3 nucleotides: TGTGCCAGCAGCCAAGTTCGGTCCACGAACACCGGGGAGCTGTTTTTT. The rearrangement links TRBV3-1 to TRBJ2-2; D remains unclear. The length of the CDR3 is 16 residues. Germline assignment: CDR1 LGHDT and CDR2 YNNKEL (reference sequence). V lost 1 base and J 0 bases, leaving 9 bases between the germline ends.

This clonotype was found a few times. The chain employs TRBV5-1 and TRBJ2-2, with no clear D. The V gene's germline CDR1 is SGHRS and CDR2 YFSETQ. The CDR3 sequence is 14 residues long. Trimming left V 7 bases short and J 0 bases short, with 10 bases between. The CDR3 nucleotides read TGCGCCAGCGTGTTCTCCCCGAACACCGGGGAGCTGTTTTTT. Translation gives CASVFSPNTGELFF.

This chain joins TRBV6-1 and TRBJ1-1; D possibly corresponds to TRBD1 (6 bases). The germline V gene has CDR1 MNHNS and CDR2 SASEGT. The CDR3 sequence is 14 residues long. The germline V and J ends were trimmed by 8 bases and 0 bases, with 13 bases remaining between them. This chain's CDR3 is CASANGQLNTEAFF. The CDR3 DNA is TGTGCCAGCGCAAATGGACAGTTGAACACTGAAGCTTTCTTT.

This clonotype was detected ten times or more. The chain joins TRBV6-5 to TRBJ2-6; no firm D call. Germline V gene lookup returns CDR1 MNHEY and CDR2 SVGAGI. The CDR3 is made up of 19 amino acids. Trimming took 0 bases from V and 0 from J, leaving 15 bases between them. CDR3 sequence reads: CASSYSRHPASSGANVLTF. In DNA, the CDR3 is TGTGCCAGCAGTTACTCGAGGCATCCTGCAAGCTCTGGGGCCAACGTCCTGACTTTC.

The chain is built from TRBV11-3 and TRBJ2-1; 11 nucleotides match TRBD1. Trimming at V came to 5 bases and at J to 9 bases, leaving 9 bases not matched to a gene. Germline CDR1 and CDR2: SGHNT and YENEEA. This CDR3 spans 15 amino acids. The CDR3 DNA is TGTGCCAGCAGCCCCGGGGGGACAGGGGGAGGTGAGCAGTTCTTC. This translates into CASSPGGTGGGEQFF. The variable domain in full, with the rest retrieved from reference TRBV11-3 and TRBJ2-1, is EAGVVQSPRYKIIEKKQPVAFWCNPISGHNTLYWYLQNLGQGPELLIRYENEEAVDDSQLPKDRFSAERLKGVDSTLKIQPAELGDSAVYLCASSPGGTGGGEQFFGPGTRLTVL.

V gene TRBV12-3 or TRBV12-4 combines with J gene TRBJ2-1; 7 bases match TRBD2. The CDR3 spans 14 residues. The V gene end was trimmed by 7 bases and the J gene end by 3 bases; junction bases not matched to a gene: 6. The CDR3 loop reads CASTPGTIYNEQFF. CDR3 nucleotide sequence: TGTGCCAGCACCCCCGGGACTATCTACAATGAGCAGTTCTTC.

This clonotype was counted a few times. The CDR3 DNA reads TGCAGTGCTAGTACCCAGGGAGGCACCGGGGAGCTGTTTTTT. It specifies CSASTQGGTGELFF. The chain is built from TRBV20-1 and TRBJ2-2, with D perhaps matching TRBD2 (6 bases). This CDR3 comprises 14 residues. Looked up from germline, CDR1 is DFQATT and CDR2 is SNEGSKA (reference sequence). V dropped 3 bases and J dropped 4 bases, with 12 bases sitting between them.

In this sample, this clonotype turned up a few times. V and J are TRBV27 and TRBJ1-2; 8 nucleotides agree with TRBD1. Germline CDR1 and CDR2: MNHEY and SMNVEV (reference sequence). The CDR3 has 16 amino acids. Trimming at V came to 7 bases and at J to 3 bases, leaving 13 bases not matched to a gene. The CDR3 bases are TGTGCCAGCACCCGGACAGGGTTGGGGCTATACTATGGCTACACCTTC. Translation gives CASTRTGLGLYYGYTF.

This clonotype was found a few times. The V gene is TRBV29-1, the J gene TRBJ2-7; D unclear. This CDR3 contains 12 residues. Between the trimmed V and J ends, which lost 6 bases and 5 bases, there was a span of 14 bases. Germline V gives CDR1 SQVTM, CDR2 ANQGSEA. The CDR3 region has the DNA TGCAGCGTAGCCTTCGTCGACAACGAGCAGTACTTC. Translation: CSVAFVDNEQYF.

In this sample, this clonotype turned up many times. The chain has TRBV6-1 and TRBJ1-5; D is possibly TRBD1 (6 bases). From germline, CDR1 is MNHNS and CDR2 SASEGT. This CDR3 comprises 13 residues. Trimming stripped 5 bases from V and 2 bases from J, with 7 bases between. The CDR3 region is CASSRGGNQPQHF. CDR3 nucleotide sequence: TGTGCCAGCAGTAGGGGGGGCAATCAGCCCCAGCATTTT.

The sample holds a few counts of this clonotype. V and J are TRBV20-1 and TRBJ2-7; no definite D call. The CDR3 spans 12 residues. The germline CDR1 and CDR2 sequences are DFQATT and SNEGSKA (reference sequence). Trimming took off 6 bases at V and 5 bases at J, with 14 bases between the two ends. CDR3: CSARVLRNEQYF. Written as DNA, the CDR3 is TGCAGTGCAAGGGTCCTTCGTAACGAGCAGTACTTC.

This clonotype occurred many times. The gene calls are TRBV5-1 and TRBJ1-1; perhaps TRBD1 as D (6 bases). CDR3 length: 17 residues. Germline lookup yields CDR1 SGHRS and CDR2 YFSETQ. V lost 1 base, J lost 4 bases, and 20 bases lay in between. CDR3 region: CASSLRLRVRGSTEAFF. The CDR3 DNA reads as TGCGCCAGCAGCTTGAGGCTCCGTGTCAGGGGCTCCACTGAAGCTTTCTTT.

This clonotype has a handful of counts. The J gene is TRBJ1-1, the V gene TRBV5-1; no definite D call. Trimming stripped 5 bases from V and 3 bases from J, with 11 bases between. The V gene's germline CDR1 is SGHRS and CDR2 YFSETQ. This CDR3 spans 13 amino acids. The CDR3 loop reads CASSSDWDTEAFF. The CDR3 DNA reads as TGCGCCAGCAGTTCCGACTGGGACACTGAAGCTTTCTTT.

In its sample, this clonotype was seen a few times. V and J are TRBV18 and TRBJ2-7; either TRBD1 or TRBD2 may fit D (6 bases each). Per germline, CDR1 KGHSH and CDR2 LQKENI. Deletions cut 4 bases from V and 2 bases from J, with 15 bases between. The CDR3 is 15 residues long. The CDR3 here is CASSRDGGTTYEQYF. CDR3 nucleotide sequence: TGTGCCAGCTCACGAGACGGAGGGACAACCTACGAGCAGTACTTC.

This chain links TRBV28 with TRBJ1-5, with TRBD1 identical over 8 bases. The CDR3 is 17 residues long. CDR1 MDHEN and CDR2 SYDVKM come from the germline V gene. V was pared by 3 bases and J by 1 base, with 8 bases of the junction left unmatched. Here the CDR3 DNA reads TGTGCCAGCAGTTTCTCTGGCAGGGGGCGAAGCAATCAGCCCCAGCATTTT. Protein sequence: CASSFSGRGRSNQPQHF.

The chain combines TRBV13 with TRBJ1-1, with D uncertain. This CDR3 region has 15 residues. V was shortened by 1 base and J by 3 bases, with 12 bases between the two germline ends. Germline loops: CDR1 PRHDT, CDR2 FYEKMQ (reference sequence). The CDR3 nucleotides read TGTGCCAGCAGCTTAGAGAGGTTTGGCGACACTGAAGCTTTCTTT. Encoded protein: CASSLERFGDTEAFF.

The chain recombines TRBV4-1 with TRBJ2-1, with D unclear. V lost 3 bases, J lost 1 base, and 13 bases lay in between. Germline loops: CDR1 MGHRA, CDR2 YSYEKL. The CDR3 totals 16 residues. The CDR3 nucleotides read TGCGCCAGCAGCCATGGGTCCAGATCGTCCTACAATGAGCAGTTCTTC. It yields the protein CASSHGSRSSYNEQFF.

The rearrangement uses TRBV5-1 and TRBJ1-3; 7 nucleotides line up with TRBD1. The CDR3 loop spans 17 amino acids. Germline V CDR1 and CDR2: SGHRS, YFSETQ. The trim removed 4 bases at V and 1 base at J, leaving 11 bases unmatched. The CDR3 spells CASSLQPQTGSGNTIYF. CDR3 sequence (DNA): TGCGCCAGCAGCCTCCAACCACAGACAGGGTCTGGAAACACCATATATTTT. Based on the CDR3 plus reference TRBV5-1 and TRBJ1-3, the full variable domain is KAGVTQTPRYLIKTRGQQVTLSCSPISGHRSVSWYQQTPGQGLQFLFEYFSETQRNKGNFPGRFSGRQFSNSRSEMNVSTLELGDSALYLCASSLQPQTGSGNTIYFGEGSWLTVV.

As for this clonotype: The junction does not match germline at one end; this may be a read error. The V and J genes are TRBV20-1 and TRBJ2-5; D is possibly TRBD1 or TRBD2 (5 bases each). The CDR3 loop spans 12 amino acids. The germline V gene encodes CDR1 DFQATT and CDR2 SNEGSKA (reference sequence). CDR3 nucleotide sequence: TGCAGTGCCCACCCACTGGGGGAGACCCTGTACTTC. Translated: CSAHPLGETLYF.

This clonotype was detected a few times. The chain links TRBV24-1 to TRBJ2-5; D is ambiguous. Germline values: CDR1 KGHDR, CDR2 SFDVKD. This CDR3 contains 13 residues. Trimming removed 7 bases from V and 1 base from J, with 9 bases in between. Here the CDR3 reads CATSAPLQETQYF. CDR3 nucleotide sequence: TGTGCCACCAGCGCTCCCCTCCAAGAGACCCAGTACTTC.

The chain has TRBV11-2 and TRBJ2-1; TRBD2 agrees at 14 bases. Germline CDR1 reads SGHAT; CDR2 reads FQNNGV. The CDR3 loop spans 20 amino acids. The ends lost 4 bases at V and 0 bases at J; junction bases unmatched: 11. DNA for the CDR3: TGTGCCAGCAGCTCTCCCGGGACTAGCGGGGGCGAGAGCTCCTACAATGAGCAGTTCTTC. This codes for CASSSPGTSGGESSYNEQFF.

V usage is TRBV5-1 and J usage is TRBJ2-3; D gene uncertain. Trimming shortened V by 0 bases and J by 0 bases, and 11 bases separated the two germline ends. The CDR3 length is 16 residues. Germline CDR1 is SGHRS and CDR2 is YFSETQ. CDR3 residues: CASSLAVGYSTDTQYF. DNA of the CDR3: TGCGCCAGCAGCTTGGCCGTGGGTTATAGCACAGATACGCAGTATTTT.

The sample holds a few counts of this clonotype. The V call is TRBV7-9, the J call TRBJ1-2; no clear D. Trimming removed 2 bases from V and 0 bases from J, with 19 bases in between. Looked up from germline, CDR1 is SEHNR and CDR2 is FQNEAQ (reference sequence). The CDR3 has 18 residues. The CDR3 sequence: CASSLMWRENAPNYGYTF. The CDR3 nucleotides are TGTGCCAGCAGCTTAATGTGGAGGGAAAATGCTCCTAACTATGGCTACACCTTC.

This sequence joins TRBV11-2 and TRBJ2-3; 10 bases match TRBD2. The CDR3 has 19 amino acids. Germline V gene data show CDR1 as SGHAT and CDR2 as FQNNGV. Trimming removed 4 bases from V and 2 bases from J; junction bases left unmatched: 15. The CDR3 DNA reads TGTGCCAGCAGCTCACTACTGCCCGAGCGGGGGGGAGACACAGATACGCAGTATTTT. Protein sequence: CASSSLLPERGGDTDTQYF.